The present T cell receptor (beta chain) was sequenced within a study of blood T cell repertoires in COVID-19. Source study methods: Reference gene primers were amplified, and this amplification served to estimate nucleated cell counts. Assay used: immunoSEQ multiplex PCR; TCRdb lists only in-frame clones, some missing. From that table come the V and J calls and clone size; the DNA was used to work out D and trimming. The table has approximately 190,000 clones, around four fifths seen once. The CDR3 runs to 15 residues. In germline, CDR1 is SGHDN, CDR2 FVKESK. V was trimmed by 0 bases and J by 1 base, leaving 9 bases between them.

The source material was peripheral blood. This rearrangement joins TRBV14 to TRBJ2-5; the D gene is possibly TRBD2 (5 bases). The source of this sequence is a woman between 25 and 40 years old with acute or convalescent COVID-19. The CDR3 DNA is TGTGCCAGCAGCCAAGACGGCCGGGGCCAAGAGACCCAGTACTTC. Residues: CASSQDGRGQETQYF.